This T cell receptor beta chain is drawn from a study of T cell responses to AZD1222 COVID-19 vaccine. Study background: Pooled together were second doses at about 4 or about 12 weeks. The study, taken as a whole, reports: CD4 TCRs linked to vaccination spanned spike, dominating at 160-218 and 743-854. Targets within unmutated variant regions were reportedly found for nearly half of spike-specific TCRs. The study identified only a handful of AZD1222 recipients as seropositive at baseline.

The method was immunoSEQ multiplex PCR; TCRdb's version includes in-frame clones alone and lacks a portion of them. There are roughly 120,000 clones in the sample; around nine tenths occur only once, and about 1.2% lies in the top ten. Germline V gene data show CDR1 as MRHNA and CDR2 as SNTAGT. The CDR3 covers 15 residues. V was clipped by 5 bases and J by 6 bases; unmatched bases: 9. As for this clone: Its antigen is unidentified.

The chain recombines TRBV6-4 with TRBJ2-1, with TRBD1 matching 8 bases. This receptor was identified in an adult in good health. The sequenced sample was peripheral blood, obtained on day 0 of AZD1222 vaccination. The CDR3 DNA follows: TGTGCCAGCAGTCCCAACCCGGACAGGGTCAATGAGCAGTTCTTC. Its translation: CASSPNPDRVNEQFF.